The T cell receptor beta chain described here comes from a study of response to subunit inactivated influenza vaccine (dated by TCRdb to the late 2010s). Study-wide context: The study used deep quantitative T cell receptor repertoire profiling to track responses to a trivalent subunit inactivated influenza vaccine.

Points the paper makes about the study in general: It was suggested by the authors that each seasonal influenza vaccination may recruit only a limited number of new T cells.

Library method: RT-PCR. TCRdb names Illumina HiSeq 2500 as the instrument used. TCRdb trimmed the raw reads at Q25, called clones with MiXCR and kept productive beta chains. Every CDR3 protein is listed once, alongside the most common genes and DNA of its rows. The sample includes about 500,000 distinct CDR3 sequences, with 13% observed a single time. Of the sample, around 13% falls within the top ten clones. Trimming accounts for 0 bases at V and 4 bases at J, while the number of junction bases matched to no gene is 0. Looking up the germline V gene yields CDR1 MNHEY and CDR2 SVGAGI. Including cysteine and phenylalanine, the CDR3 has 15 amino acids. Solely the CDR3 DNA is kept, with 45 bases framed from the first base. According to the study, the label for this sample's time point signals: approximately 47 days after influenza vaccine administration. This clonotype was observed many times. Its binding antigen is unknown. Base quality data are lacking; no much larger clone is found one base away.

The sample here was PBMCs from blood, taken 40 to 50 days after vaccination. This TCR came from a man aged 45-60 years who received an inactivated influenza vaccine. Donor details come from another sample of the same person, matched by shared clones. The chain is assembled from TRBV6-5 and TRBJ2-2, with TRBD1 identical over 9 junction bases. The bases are TGTGCCAGCAGTTACTCGGGACAGGGCACCGGGGAGCTGTTTTTT. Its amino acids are CASSYSGQGTGELFF.